This T cell receptor beta chain was obtained from a study of cytomegalovirus exposure and HLA in healthy donors. The PCR was carried out with 60 Vbeta primers and 13 Jbeta primers. Here immunoSEQ multiplex PCR was the method, and the copy in TCRdb shows in-frame clones only, minus some. The sample yields some 150,000 clones, around 79% seen once. The CDR3 consists of 18 residues. V was clipped by 6 bases and J by 5 bases, with 28 bases between them. CDR1 and CDR2 from the germline V gene are MRHNA and SNTAGT. The sequencing input was PBMCs. This clonotype was obtained from a human donor in good health. The chain is built from TRBV6-4 and TRBJ2-5; possibly TRBD1 or TRBD2 for D (11 bases each). CDR3 sequence: CASRDRGLSGGVLETQYF. In DNA, the CDR3 is TGTGCCAGCAGGGACAGGGGGCTTAGCGGGGGGGTCTTGGAGACCCAGTACTTC.